This TCR beta chain came from a study of vaccination effects on CD4 cells after COVID-19. This clone came up a few times. The antigen is unknown. This CDR3 comprises 13 residues. V gave up 3 bases and J gave up 1 base, with 7 bases separating them. Germline lookup yields CDR1 LNHDA and CDR2 SQIVND (reference sequence). TCRdb's copy holds only in-frame clones and misses some; the assay was immunoSEQ multiplex PCR. The sample records roughly 40,000 clones, 55% to 80% being singletons. Culturing for roughly 9 days preceded CD4+ T cell isolation. Either the mRNA-1273 or the BNT162b2 vaccine was given to participants as two doses. None of these healthy vaccinees had been infected with SARS-CoV-2 before vaccination.

The rearrangement joins TRBV19 to TRBJ2-7; D uncertain. The TCR was taken from a human donor who received a COVID-19 vaccine. The input for sequencing was CD4+ T cells from PBMCs cultured without peptide, taken after COVID-19 vaccination. The CDR3 DNA follows: TGTGCCAGTAGTATCGGGCAGTCCTACGAGCAGTACTTC. Its protein is CASSIGQSYEQYF.